This T cell receptor (beta chain) was observed in a study of blood T cell repertoires in COVID-19. The wider study: Samples taken during acute and convalescent COVID-19 were collected in the United States, Italy and Spain. PBMCs, B-cell-depleted T cells, or T cells were the source of the cDNA or gDNA that made up the material.

Original processing methods: Amplification with reference gene primers provided the estimates of nucleated cell counts. This table comes from immunoSEQ multiplex PCR, and its TCRdb copy is limited to in-frame clones, with some not included. V, J and clone size derive from that table, while D and trimming were established from the DNA sequence. The sample carries around 700,000 clones, more than 80% recorded once. This CDR3 region has 14 residues. Germline-derived CDR1 and CDR2 are LNHDA and SQIVND (reference sequence). V was clipped by 6 bases and J by 4 bases, with 15 bases between them. This clonotype originated in a woman in her late teens or twenties with acute or convalescent COVID-19. Sequences were obtained from peripheral blood. J is TRBJ1-1 and V is TRBV19; a weak D match, TRBD1 (5 bases). CDR3 protein: CASRPQGVPTEAFF. CDR3 bases: TGTGCCAGTAGGCCTCAGGGTGTTCCCACTGAAGCTTTCTTT.